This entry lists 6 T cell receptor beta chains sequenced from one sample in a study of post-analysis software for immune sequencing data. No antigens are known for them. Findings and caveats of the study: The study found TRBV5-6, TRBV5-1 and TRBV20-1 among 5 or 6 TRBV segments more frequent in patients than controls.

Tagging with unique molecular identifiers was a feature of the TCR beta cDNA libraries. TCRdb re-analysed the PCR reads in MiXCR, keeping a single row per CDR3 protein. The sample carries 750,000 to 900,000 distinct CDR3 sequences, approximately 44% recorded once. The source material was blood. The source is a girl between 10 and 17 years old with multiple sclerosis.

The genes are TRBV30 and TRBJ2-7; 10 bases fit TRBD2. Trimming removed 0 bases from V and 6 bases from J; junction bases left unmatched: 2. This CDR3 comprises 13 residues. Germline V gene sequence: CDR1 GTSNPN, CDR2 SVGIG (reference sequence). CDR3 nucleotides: TGTGCCTGGAGTGTGTGGACTAGCGGCGAGCAGTACTTC. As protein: CAWSVWTSGEQYF.

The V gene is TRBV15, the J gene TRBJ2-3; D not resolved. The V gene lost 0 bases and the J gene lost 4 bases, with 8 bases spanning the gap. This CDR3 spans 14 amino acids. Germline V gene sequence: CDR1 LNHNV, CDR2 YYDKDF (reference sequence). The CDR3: CATSRDLNPDTQYF. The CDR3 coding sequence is TGTGCCACCAGCAGAGATCTCAACCCAGATACGCAGTATTTT.

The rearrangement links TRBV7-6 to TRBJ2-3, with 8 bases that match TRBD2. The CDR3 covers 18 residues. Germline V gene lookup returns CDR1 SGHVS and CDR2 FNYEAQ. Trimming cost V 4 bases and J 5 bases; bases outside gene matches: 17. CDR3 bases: TGTGCCAGCAGCTCCCCCCCGACTAGCGTACATTGGGGAGATACGCAGTATTTT. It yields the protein CASSSPPTSVHWGDTQYF.

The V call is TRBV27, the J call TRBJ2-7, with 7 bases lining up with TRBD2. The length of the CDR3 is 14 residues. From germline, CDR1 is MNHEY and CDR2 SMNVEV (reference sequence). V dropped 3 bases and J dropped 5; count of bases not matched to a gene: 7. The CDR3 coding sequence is TGTGCCAGCAGTTTCAGGCTAGCGGAGGACGAGCAGTACTTC. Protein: CASSFRLAEDEQYF.

The CDR3 is CAISWEVESSYEQYF. CDR3 nucleotides: TGTGCCATCAGCTGGGAGGTTGAAAGCTCCTACGAGCAGTACTTC. The chain joins TRBV10-3 to TRBJ2-7; a weak D match, TRBD2 (6 bases). Germline CDR1 and CDR2: ENHRY and SYGVKD. This CDR3 spans 15 amino acids. V dropped 6 bases and J dropped 0 bases, with 15 bases sitting between them.

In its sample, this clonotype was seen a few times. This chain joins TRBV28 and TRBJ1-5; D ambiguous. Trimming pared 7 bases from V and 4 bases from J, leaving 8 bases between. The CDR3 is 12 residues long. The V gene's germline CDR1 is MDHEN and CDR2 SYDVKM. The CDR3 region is CASTTRNQPQHF. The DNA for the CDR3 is TGTGCCAGCACCACTAGGAATCAGCCCCAGCATTTT.